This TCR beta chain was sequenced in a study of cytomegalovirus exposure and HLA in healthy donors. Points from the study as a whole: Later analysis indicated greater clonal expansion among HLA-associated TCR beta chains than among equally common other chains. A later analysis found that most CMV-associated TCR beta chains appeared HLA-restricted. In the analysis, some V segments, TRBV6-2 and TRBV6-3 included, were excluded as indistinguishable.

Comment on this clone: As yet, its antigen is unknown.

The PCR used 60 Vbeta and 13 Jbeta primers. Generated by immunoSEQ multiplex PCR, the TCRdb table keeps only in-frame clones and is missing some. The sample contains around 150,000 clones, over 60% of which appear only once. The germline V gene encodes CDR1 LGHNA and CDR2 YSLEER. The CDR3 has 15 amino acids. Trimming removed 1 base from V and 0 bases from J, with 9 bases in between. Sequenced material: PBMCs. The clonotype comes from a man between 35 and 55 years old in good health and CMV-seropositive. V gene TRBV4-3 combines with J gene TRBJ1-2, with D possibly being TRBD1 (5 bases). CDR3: CASSQGPTANYGYTF. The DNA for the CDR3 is TGCGCCAGCAGCCAAGGCCCGACAGCTAACTATGGCTACACCTTC.